The 13 T cell receptor beta chains below come from one sample, sequenced in a study of CD8+ T cells in alopecia areata. The authors extracted RNA and reverse transcribed it into cDNA as the sequencing template. Clones were read by immunoSEQ multiplex PCR, and TCRdb kept only the in-frame ones, dropping some. The profile shows about 110,000 clones, around 59% of them singletons. Material for sequencing was CD8+ T cells sorted from blood. All receptors come from a human donor in good health.

This clone has only one observation. This rearrangement joins TRBV9 to TRBJ1-2; the D is unclear. Germline values: CDR1 SGDLS, CDR2 YYNGEE. V was cut by 4 bases and J by 5 bases, with 15 bases left in between. The CDR3 spans 14 residues. CDR3 in DNA: TGTGCCAGCAGCCCCAGTGAGGTGTCGTATGGCTACACCTTC. It encodes CASSPSEVSYGYTF.

The V call is TRBV5-6, the J call TRBJ2-7; TRBD1 matches at 9 bases. The V gene's germline CDR1 is SGHDT and CDR2 YYEEEE. The CDR3 runs 14 residues. With V trimmed by 0 bases and J by 7 bases, 5 bases remained unmatched. The CDR3 DNA is TGTGCCAGCAGCTTGGGGACAGGGGCCTTGGAGCAGTACTTC. This sequence encodes CASSLGTGALEQYF.

V and J are TRBV7-9 and TRBJ2-2; no definite D call. V dropped 4 bases and J dropped 5 bases, with 2 bases sitting between them. Germline V lookup: CDR1 SEHNR, CDR2 FQNEAQ (reference sequence). CDR3 length equals 11 residues. The CDR3 nucleotides are TGTGCCAGCAGCTCAACCGGGGAGCTGTTTTTT. Residues: CASSSTGELFF.

The chain links TRBV7-4 to TRBJ2-5; TRBD2 aligns across 7 bases. Germline trimming cut 4 bases from V and 2 bases from J; bases unmatched to any gene: 7. CDR3 length: 15 amino acids. Germline V gene data show CDR1 as SGHVT and CDR2 as SQSDAQ. The chain's CDR3 is CASSSPLGGQETQYF. In DNA, the CDR3 is TGTGCCAGCAGCTCCCCCCTGGGGGGGCAAGAGACCCAGTACTTC. The whole variable domain, remainder taken from reference TRBV7-4 and TRBJ2-5, is GAGVSQSPRYKVAKRGRDVALRCDSISGHVTLYWYRQTLGQGSEVLTYSQSDAQRDKSGRPSGRFSAERPERSVSTLKIQRTEQGDSAVYLCASSSPLGGQETQYFGPGTRLLVL.

The V gene is TRBV15, the J gene TRBJ2-7; 8 bases align to TRBD2. The CDR3 runs to 15 residues. J was trimmed by 0 bases and V by 0 bases; bases with no gene match: 1. The germline CDR1 and CDR2 sequences are LNHNV and YYDKDF (reference sequence). The CDR3 DNA reads as TGTGCCACCAGCAGAGAAGCGGGGGACTCCTACGAGCAGTACTTC. Protein: CATSREAGDSYEQYF.

J is TRBJ1-1 and V is TRBV5-4; tentative D call: TRBD1 (5 bases). Trimming removed 2 bases at V and 1 base at J, with 9 bases between. Germline CDR1 reads SGHNT; CDR2 reads YYREEE (reference sequence). This CDR3 has 14 amino acids. CDR3 coding DNA: TGTGCCAGCAGCTTCGGGACGGAGAACACTGAAGCTTTCTTT. Residues: CASSFGTENTEAFF.

This clone occurred once. CDR3 bases: TGTGCCAGCCCACAGGGAAATGGCAATCAGCCCCAGCATTTT. Translation: CASPQGNGNQPQHF. This chain joins TRBV2 and TRBJ1-5, with D possibly TRBD1 on 6 matching bases. Germline CDR1 reads SNHLY; CDR2 reads FYNNEI. The CDR3 contains 14 residues. Between the trimmed V and J ends, which lost 8 bases and 2 bases, there was a span of 13 bases. Looking up the rest from reference TRBV2 and TRBJ1-5 gives the full variable domain: EPEVTQTPSHQVTQMGQEVILRCVPISNHLYFYWYRQILGQKVEFLVSFYNNEISEKSEIFDDQFSVERPDGSNFTLKIRSTKLEDSAMYFCASPQGNGNQPQHFGDGTRLSIL.

In the case of this clone: One junction end does not reproduce the germline sequence, and a read error may be involved. The gene calls are TRBV19 and TRBJ2-3, with a tentative D call TRBD1 (5 bases). The CDR3 spans 14 residues. Germline CDR1 reads LNHDA; CDR2 reads SQIVND (reference sequence). CDR3 amino acids: CAGSIGASTDTQYF. CDR3 nucleotide sequence: TGTGCCGGTAGTATAGGGGCTAGCACAGATACGCAGTATTTT.

J is TRBJ2-7 and V is TRBV4-2; 7 positions agree with TRBD2. CDR1 and CDR2 (germline): LGHNA, YNFKEQ. Losses at the gene ends were 2 bases for V and 3 bases for J; bases not matched to a gene: 13. The CDR3 covers 17 residues. For the CDR3, the DNA is TGTGCCAGCAGCCAAAACTCCGGGGCGCGGGGGAGCTACGAGCAGTACTTC. The encoded protein is CASSQNSGARGSYEQYF.

This clone was detected a few times. Other DNA sequences from this sample encode an identical CDR3 as well. The CDR3 here is CASSVGGQETQYF. In nucleotides, the CDR3 is TGTGCCAGCAGCGTAGGCGGACAAGAGACCCAGTACTTC. J is TRBJ2-5 and V is TRBV9; D not resolved. Germline loops: CDR1 SGDLS, CDR2 YYNGEE. The CDR3 has 13 residues. V lost 0 bases, J lost 2 bases, and 5 bases lay in between. Complete variable domain (other parts from reference TRBV9 and TRBJ2-5): DSGVTQTPKHLITATGQRVTLRCSPRSGDLSVYWYQQSLDQGLQFLIQYYNGEERAKGNILERFSAQQFPDLHSELNLSSLELGDSALYFCASSVGGQETQYFGPGTRLLVL.

V usage is TRBV5-6 and J usage is TRBJ1-2; a possible D gene is TRBD1 (6 bases). Trimming pared 2 bases from V and 0 bases from J, leaving 14 bases between. The CDR3 is made up of 16 amino acids. Germline CDR1 reads SGHDT; CDR2 reads YYEEEE. CDR3: CASSLAGHTPNYGYTF. The DNA for the CDR3 is TGTGCCAGCAGCTTAGCGGGACATACTCCTAACTATGGCTACACCTTC.

CDR3 sequence: CASSDSVGGAADTQYF. The DNA for the CDR3 is TGTGCCAGCAGTGACTCTGTGGGGGGGGCTGCAGATACGCAGTATTTT. This chain connects TRBV6-4 to TRBJ2-3, with D perhaps TRBD2 (7 bases). The V gene's germline CDR1 is MRHNA and CDR2 SNTAGT. With 0 bases removed from V and 4 bases from J, the gap between germline ends came to 14 bases. This CDR3 region has 16 residues.

This clone was picked up a small number of times. V is TRBV13 and J is TRBJ1-6; no reliable D call. Germline V lookup: CDR1 PRHDT, CDR2 FYEKMQ (reference sequence). The CDR3 is made up of 13 amino acids. V lost 5 bases to trimming and J lost 7 bases, with 9 bases between them. The CDR3 is CASSPSRNSPLHF. DNA for the CDR3: TGTGCCAGCAGCCCCTCTCGGAATTCACCCCTCCACTTT.